This T cell receptor beta chain was sequenced for a study of human T cells and chemical hapten exposure (dated by TCRdb to the early 2020s). Study-wide context: For sensitization, 2% DPC in acetone was applied to a 2 cm by 2 cm area of upper inner arm skin. Throughout the approximately 25-week study period, patients were also given weekly therapeutic DPC doses on the scalp. Patch tests used Finn chambers with 0.01% DPC on the upper back, scored after 6 days by International Contact Dermatitis Research Group standards. Alopecia areata with under or over 50% scalp involvement, alopecia totalis and alopecia universalis were represented in the patient cohort, which was mostly female. Libraries were combined into a pool for sequencing, and differences in TCR yield between samples came mainly from small differences in library volumes within the pool. Peripheral blood TCR repertoire changes were tracked in vivo in alopecia patients during primary and secondary sensitization to the hapten diphenylcyclopropenone (DPC). Blood samples were taken from patients before sensitization (week 0) and then at 2, 6 and about 24 weeks after DPC sensitization. About 28 alopecia patients gave blood for TCR sequencing at one to four time points (pre-sensitization, 2, 6 and 24 weeks). What the research found in general, with its limitations: Because every patient had alopecia, a presumed autoimmune disease, the patients' immune response might differ from that of healthy individuals. Patch test score correlated positively with the number of PT1 expanded TCRs, reaching significance at thresholds 8, 16 and 32 but not at 4. The number of TCRs above 1 in 1000 frequency did not change with DPC sensitization; there was no evidence of global repertoire structure alterations. Significantly more large CDR3 similarity clusters were formed by expanded TCRs than by pre-sensitization or healthy control sets, consistent with antigen-driven responses. After repeated subsampling, changes were observed in the strength of the expansion versus patch-test correlation and in the threshold at which the correlation became significant.

The library was generated by RACE. TCRdb records NextSeq 500 as the sequencer. During library preparation, unique molecular identifiers were attached to individual cDNA molecules so that TCRs could be counted quantitatively and reproducibly. From each blood RNA sample, both TCR alpha and TCR beta chains were sequenced. The authors processed their data as follows. The median number of TCRs per sample was roughly 98,000, ranging from about 20,000 to 750,000. V, J and CDR3 annotation of the TCR reads was performed with the Decombinator software suite. For PS versus PT1 abundance plots, all samples were subsampled to the same number of TCRs (28,000). Expanded TCRs were defined as absent before sensitization and observed at least eight times at the 2-week time point. TCRdb redid the processing of the public reads, applying fastp at Q25 and MiXCR, and retained in-frame beta chains. Every CDR3 protein is listed once, alongside the most common genes and DNA of its rows. The V and J calls and clone size are TCRdb's, not the authors'. The table for this sample lists tens of thousands of distinct CDR3 sequences; approximately 10% of them were counted only once. The top ten hold 3% to 4.5% of the sample.

From a lookup of the germline V gene (reference sequence), CDR1 and CDR2 are LNHDA and SQIVND. The junction shows trimming of 6 bases on V and 5 bases on J, and the gene matches do not reach 11 bases of it. From the cysteine up to the phenylalanine, the CDR3 has a length of 15 residues. Of the read, only the CDR3 DNA is kept; its 45 bases are in frame from base 1. The meaning of the sample's time point label: pre-sensitization, week 0. Sample treatment or condition, as interpreted from the label and publication: therapeutic diphenylcyclopropenone sensitization with weekly scalp DPC. Blood at each patch-test visit was drawn before the patch test was applied. Patients were eligible if aged 18 to 70, diagnosed with alopecia and judged suitable for DPC therapy, and pregnant patients were excluded. Unfractionated whole blood was collected in Tempus Blood RNA tubes, and total RNA was extracted from that blood.

Of note for this clonotype: Its cognate antigen has yet to be identified. No base-level quality is on record; no much larger clone is a single base apart.

The chain couples TRBV19 to TRBJ2-5; 8 bases in between match TRBD1. The TCR was taken from a woman aged 40 to 50 with alopecia areata. Some clones in this sample may be carry-over from other donors' samples. The material was whole blood, obtained in connection with sensitization to the hapten diphenylcyclopropenone (DPC). The CDR3 region: CASRPFGQGGETQYF. The nucleotide sequence reads TGTGCCAGTAGACCGTTCGGACAGGGCGGGGAGACCCAGTACTTC.